This T cell receptor (beta chain) was observed in a study of T cell repertoires in cytomegalovirus infection. Study-level background: CMV infection and matching HLA type were both indicated by public TCR beta signatures.

For this clonotype: The antigen remains undetermined.

This CDR3 contains 14 residues. Germline V gene data show CDR1 as MNHNS and CDR2 as SASEGT. The ends were cut back, 4 bases at V and 6 bases at J, with 10 bases in the middle. TCRdb redid the calling of the reads with MiXCR, one entry per CDR3 protein. The repertoire includes roughly 600,000 distinct CDR3 sequences, less than 25% of them detected once, and less than 9.5% sits in the top ten. The study's findings and limits: Carriers of CMV plus the relevant HLA were identified by cumulative public TCR beta family frequency. It was HLA-C-restricted CMV-specific TCR beta clonotypes that dominated the response ex vivo.

Sequencing was performed on CD8+ T cells from PBMCs. The clonotype originates from a human donor in good health (CMV status not recorded). Some clones in this sample may be carry-over from other donors' samples. The chain joins TRBV6-1 to TRBJ1-6; D is ambiguous. The CDR3 is CASSGAGVNSPLHF. The CDR3 DNA follows: TGTGCCAGCAGTGGAGCGGGCGTTAATTCACCCCTCCACTTT.